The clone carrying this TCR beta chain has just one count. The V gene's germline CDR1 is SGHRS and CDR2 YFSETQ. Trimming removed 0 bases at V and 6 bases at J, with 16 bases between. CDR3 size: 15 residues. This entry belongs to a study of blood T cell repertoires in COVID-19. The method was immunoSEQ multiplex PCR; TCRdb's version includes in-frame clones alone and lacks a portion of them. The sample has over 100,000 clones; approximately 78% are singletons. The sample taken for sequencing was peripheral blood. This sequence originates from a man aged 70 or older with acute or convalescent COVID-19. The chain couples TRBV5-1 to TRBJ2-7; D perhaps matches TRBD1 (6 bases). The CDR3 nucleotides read TGCGCCAGCAGCTTGGAAGGGGGACCGATTTCCGAGCAGTACTTC. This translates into CASSLEGGPISEQYF.